This is a list of T cell receptor beta chains from one sample in a study of glioma-infiltrating T cells after dendritic cell vaccination. TCRdb's copy holds only in-frame clones and misses some; the assay was immunoSEQ multiplex PCR. The profile covers more than 45,000 clones, with approximately 83% appearing a single time and around 16% taken by the ten largest. Sample: blood, taken after dendritic cell vaccination. Receptors originate from a human donor with glioblastoma. Each CDR3 is given without its conserved first and last residue.

v_gene: TRBV14; j_gene: TRBJ2-7; CDR3aa: ASSQALWADEQY
v_gene: TRBV6-1; j_gene: TRBJ1-2; CDR3aa: ASSVQEGNYGYT
v_gene: TRBV2; j_gene: TRBJ1-1; CDR3aa: ASRRTTVNTEAF
v_gene: TRBV7-2; j_gene: TRBJ1-2; CDR3aa: ASSRQGDDYGYT
v_gene: TRBV5-4; j_gene: TRBJ2-7; CDR3aa: ASSLQGMNEQY
v_gene: TRBV4-2; j_gene: TRBJ1-2; CDR3aa: ASSQGTVYGYT
v_gene: TRBV19; j_gene: TRBJ1-5; CDR3aa: ASSGRDRGRRQPQH
v_gene: TRBV4-1; j_gene: TRBJ1-1; CDR3aa: ASSTPSRAPMNTEAF
v_gene: TRBV4-1; j_gene: TRBJ1-4; CDR3aa: ASSFLGTEREKLF
v_gene: TRBV18; j_gene: TRBJ1-6; CDR3aa: ASSSLDGSSYNSPLH
v_gene: TRBV18; j_gene: TRBJ1-3; CDR3aa: ASSPAGGASGNTIY
v_gene: TRBV19; j_gene: TRBJ1-5; CDR3aa: ASSLRHASNQPQH
v_gene: TRBV4-1; j_gene: TRBJ2-3; CDR3aa: ASSQDASGDTQY
v_gene: TRBV5-6; j_gene: TRBJ1-3; CDR3aa: ASSLARGAGNTIY
v_gene: TRBV19; j_gene: TRBJ1-1; CDR3aa: ASSIPIAGTGEAF
v_gene: TRBV5-6; j_gene: TRBJ2-7; CDR3aa: ATQTGGHYEQY
v_gene: TRBV5-6; j_gene: TRBJ1-2; CDR3aa: ASSLWGTGSYGYT
v_gene: TRBV5-1; j_gene: TRBJ2-3; CDR3aa: ASSLVAGGTDTQY